One sample yielded the 25 T cell receptor beta chains listed below, sequenced in a study of blood T cells in healthy people across ages. A second roughly 6 to 11 cycle PCR used barcoded and J-beta primers. TCRdb analysed the 5' RACE reads with MiXCR anew, one entry per CDR3 protein. The data contain hundreds of thousands of distinct CDR3 sequences, roughly 32% of them singletons. The source material was blood. The source is a woman older than 75 in good health.

The genes are TRBV19 and TRBJ2-1; 13 bases align to TRBD2. CDR1 LNHDA and CDR2 SQIVND come from the germline V gene (reference sequence). This CDR3 has 16 residues. With V trimmed by 5 bases and J by 14 bases, 15 bases remained unmatched. The CDR3 sequence is CASSSEAGTSGDSKFF. The CDR3 coding sequence is TGTGCCAGTAGTTCTGAGGCAGGGACTAGCGGGGATTCGAAGTTCTTC.

This clonotype was recorded a few times. V gene TRBV20-1 combines with J gene TRBJ2-4, with TRBD2 matching over 12 bases. The DNA matches TRBJ2-5 better at its end, which makes the J call doubtful. This CDR3 contains 15 residues. From germline, CDR1 is DFQATT and CDR2 SNEGSKA (reference sequence). The CDR3 coding sequence is TGCAGTGCTATTGCCGGACTAGCGGGGTGCGAGACCCAGTACTTC. Translating gives CSAIAGLAGCETQYF.

Notes on this clonotype: A junction boundary mismatches the germline segment, possibly from a read error. This chain links TRBV11-1 with TRBJ2-1; 9 bases agree with TRBD2. Germline CDR1 and CDR2: SGHAT and FQDESV (reference sequence). This CDR3 comprises 18 residues. CDR3 amino acids: CASSLAGMTSGGRNEQVF. CDR3 bases: TGTGCCAGCAGCTTAGCGGGTATGACGAGCGGGGGGCGGAATGAGCAGGTCTTC.

The genes are TRBV5-6 and TRBJ2-7, with a possible D match to TRBD2 (6 bases). Germline values: CDR1 SGHDT, CDR2 YYEEEE. Deletions cut 4 bases from V and 6 bases from J, with 11 bases between. CDR3 length equals 12 residues. CDR3 amino acids: CASSTGLREQYF. DNA for the CDR3: TGTGCCAGCAGCACGGGACTCCGCGAGCAGTACTTC.

The chain has TRBV15 and TRBJ1-4; TRBD1 is a possible D gene (6 bases). The CDR3 is made up of 13 amino acids. Germline V gene data show CDR1 as LNHNV and CDR2 as YYDKDF (reference sequence). Deletions cut 8 bases from V and 2 bases from J, with 9 bases between. The CDR3 DNA reads TGTGCCACCGAGGGGGTTACTAATGAAAAACTGTTTTTT. Its translation: CATEGVTNEKLFF.

Many counts were recorded for this clonotype. The chain links TRBV27 to TRBJ1-1, with D uncertain. CDR1 MNHEY and CDR2 SMNVEV come from the germline V gene (reference sequence). The CDR3 contains 13 residues. The germline V and J ends were trimmed by 0 bases and 4 bases, with 6 bases remaining between them. In nucleotides, the CDR3 is TGTGCCAGCAGTTTATCGGTCGGCACTGAAGCTTTCTTT. This translates into CASSLSVGTEAFF.

This clonotype was seen at least ten times. This chain connects TRBV20-1 to TRBJ2-7, with D possibly being TRBD1 (6 bases). CDR3 length: 14 amino acids. The ends were cut back, 2 bases at V and 2 bases at J, with 13 bases in the middle. Germline V gene lookup returns CDR1 DFQATT and CDR2 SNEGSKA (reference sequence). The CDR3 here is CSARSPGHTYEQYF. CDR3 in DNA: TGCAGTGCTAGATCTCCGGGACACACCTACGAGCAGTACTTC.

The table lists this clonotype with a few counts. Possible read error: a much larger clone is one base away. The J gene is TRBJ2-7, the V gene TRBV7-9; a weak D match, TRBD1 (6 bases). Germline CDR1 SEHNR, CDR2 FQNEAQ (reference sequence). The CDR3 covers 12 residues. DNA for the CDR3: TGTGCCTGCAGCAGGGACACCCACGAGCAGTACTTC. Residues: CACSRDTHEQYF.

A note on this clonotype: A much larger clone differs from this one at a single base, so this may be a read error. The chain recombines TRBV3-1 with TRBJ1-2; D perhaps matches TRBD1 (5 bases). There are 15 residues in the CDR3. The germline V gene has CDR1 LGHDT and CDR2 YNNKEL (reference sequence). Trimming removed 1 base from V and 7 bases from J, with 16 bases in between. CDR3 sequence (DNA): TGTGCCAGCAGCCAAGGGACAACAGGTGTGAGTGGCTACACCTTC. Translated, it gives CASSQGTTGVSGYTF.

This clonotype has at least ten counts. The chain is built from TRBV12-3 or TRBV12-4 and TRBJ2-5, with TRBD2 matching 7 bases. This CDR3 spans 13 amino acids. V gave up 5 bases and J gave up 7 bases; unmatched junction bases: 7. CDR3 DNA sequence: TGTGCCAGCAGTCGCGGACTAGAAGGGACCCAGTACTTC. Protein sequence: CASSRGLEGTQYF.

Notes on this clonotype: A much larger clone differs by one base, so this may be a read error. The chain has TRBV5-1 and TRBJ2-1; 8 bases fit TRBD2. The DNA matches TRBJ2-7 better at its end, which makes the J call doubtful. CDR1 and CDR2 from the germline V gene are SGHRS and YFSETQ. The CDR3 covers 16 residues. Here the CDR3 reads CASSPAGAGVYNEQYF. CDR3 nucleotide sequence: TGCGCCAGCAGCCCGGCGGGAGCGGGGGTCTACAATGAGCAGTACTTC.

V gene TRBV5-1 combines with J gene TRBJ1-6, with D perhaps matching TRBD1 (5 bases). Germline-derived CDR1 and CDR2 are SGHRS and YFSETQ. The CDR3 has 14 amino acids. V shed 5 bases and J shed 8 bases, with 14 bases lying between them. For the CDR3, the DNA is TGCGCCAGCAGTTTGATGGGGCCGGATTCACCCCTCCACTTT. Protein product: CASSLMGPDSPLHF.

This sequence joins TRBV3-1 and TRBJ2-1; D is perhaps TRBD1 (5 bases). Germline V gene lookup returns CDR1 LGHDT and CDR2 YNNKEL (reference sequence). The CDR3 covers 17 residues. Between the trimmed V and J ends, which lost 4 bases and 0 bases, there was a span of 16 bases. The CDR3 DNA is TGTGCCAGCAGCCCTAATGTGGGGCCTGGCTCCTACAATGAGCAGTTCTTC. Its protein product is CASSPNVGPGSYNEQFF.

At least ten counts were recorded for this clonotype. The chain links TRBV5-1 to TRBJ2-1; perhaps D is TRBD1 or TRBD2 (5 bases each). CDR3 length equals 14 residues. V shed 3 bases and J shed 8 bases, with 15 bases lying between them. CDR1 is SGHRS and CDR2 is YFSETQ in the germline V gene. The CDR3 nucleotides read TGCGCCAGCAGCTGGGACCCCCGCAAAGATGAGCAGTTCTTC. Translation: CASSWDPRKDEQFF.

This clonotype occurred many times. The rearrangement uses TRBV4-2 and TRBJ2-1; 8 bases align to TRBD2. Per germline, CDR1 LGHNA and CDR2 YNFKEQ. This CDR3 spans 18 amino acids. V shed 2 bases, J shed 1 base, and the junction held 10 bases outside the gene matches. DNA for the CDR3: TGTGCCAGCAGCCAACCCTCATCGGGAGGGCCGTCCTACAATGAGCAGTTCTTC. This translates into CASSQPSSGGPSYNEQFF.

This clonotype was counted between two and nine times. This may be a read error: a much more frequent sequence differs by one nucleotide. The chain links TRBV28 to TRBJ2-7; the D gene could be TRBD1 or TRBD2 (6 bases each). Trimming stripped 5 bases from V and 5 bases from J, with 22 bases between. Germline V CDR1 and CDR2: MDHEN, SYDVKM. The CDR3 length is 16 residues. The CDR3 reads CASSLTRRGAGNEQYF. CDR3 sequence (DNA): TGTGCCAGCAGTCTGACGAGGAGGGGGGCCGGGAACGAGCAGTACTTC.

This clonotype showed up many times. The genes are TRBV20-1 and TRBJ1-2, with unresolved D. Between the trimmed V and J ends, which lost 0 bases and 1 base, there was a span of 9 bases. The CDR3 sequence is 14 residues long. CDR1 DFQATT and CDR2 SNEGSKA come from the germline V gene (reference sequence). CDR3 sequence (DNA): TGCAGTGCTAGAGAGACCCGGAATAACTATGGCTACACCTTC. As protein: CSARETRNNYGYTF.

This clonotype has a count of ten or more. The J gene is TRBJ2-1, the V gene TRBV29-1; D is unclear. The CDR3 has 10 residues. Germline CDR1 reads SQVTM; CDR2 reads ANQGSEA. Between the trimmed V and J ends, which lost 0 bases and 10 bases, there was a span of 4 bases. The CDR3 region has the DNA TGCAGCGTTGAAGATGCCGAGCAGTTCTTC. Translating gives CSVEDAEQFF.

There are many counts of this clonotype. The J gene is TRBJ1-2, the V gene TRBV6-5, with a tentative D call TRBD1 (5 bases). V lost 7 bases, J lost 7 bases, and 19 bases lay in between. The CDR3 loop spans 14 amino acids. CDR1 is MNHEY and CDR2 is SVGAGI in the germline V gene. The chain's CDR3 is CASTHGRGEGGYTF. CDR3 sequence (DNA): TGTGCCAGCACCCACGGGAGAGGGGAGGGTGGCTACACCTTC.

This clonotype was picked up many times. A much bigger clone sits one base away, suggesting this may be a read error. This chain joins TRBV5-1 and TRBJ2-7; unclear D gene. CDR1 SGHRS and CDR2 YFSETQ come from the germline V gene. This CDR3 has 15 amino acids. V lost 0 bases, J lost 7 bases, and 17 bases lay in between. CDR3 loop: CASSLEVYGIDEQYF. The CDR3 region has the DNA TGCGCCAGCAGCTTGGAGGTGTATGGTATCGATGAGCAGTACTTC.

This clonotype has at least ten counts. The V gene is TRBV12-3 or TRBV12-4, the J gene TRBJ1-2, with a tentative D call TRBD1 (5 bases). Trimming took 5 bases from V and 7 from J, leaving 11 bases between them. This CDR3 region has 12 residues. The CDR3 region has the DNA TGTGCCAGCAGTACCAGGGCGGGTGGCTACACCTTC. Protein product: CASSTRAGGYTF.

Regarding this clonotype: A much bigger clone sits one base away, suggesting this may be a read error. The rearrangement joins TRBV20-1 to TRBJ2-1, with a possible D match to TRBD2 (5 bases). This CDR3 region has 11 residues. The germline V gene encodes CDR1 DFQATT and CDR2 SNEGSKA (reference sequence). In DNA, the CDR3 is TGCAGTACTAGAGACCCGGTTGAGCAGTTCTTC. Its translation is CSTRDPVEQFF.

This clonotype was detected many times. V usage is TRBV6-1 and J usage is TRBJ1-1; D perhaps matches TRBD1 (6 bases). CDR1 MNHNS and CDR2 SASEGT come from the germline V gene. The V end was cut by 6 bases, the J end by 5 bases, with 25 bases between. CDR3 length: 17 amino acids. The CDR3 region has the DNA TGTGCCAGCAGCCTGATGGTCCCCGACAGGAGGAATACTGAAGCTTTCTTT. Protein product: CASSLMVPDRRNTEAFF.

This clonotype showed up many times. This sequence joins TRBV5-1 and TRBJ2-7; 10 nucleotides match TRBD1. Germline CDR1 reads SGHRS; CDR2 reads YFSETQ. The CDR3 is made up of 15 amino acids. V lost 1 base and J lost 5; bases outside the gene matches: 6. The CDR3 loop reads CASSLTGTGVHEQYF. The CDR3 coding sequence is TGCGCCAGCAGCTTGACCGGGACAGGGGTCCACGAGCAGTACTTC.

This clonotype has more than one count but fewer than ten. The gene calls are TRBV14 and TRBJ1-1; D gene ambiguous. V gave up 8 bases and J gave up 0 bases, with 10 bases separating them. CDR3 length equals 13 residues. CDR1 is SGHDN and CDR2 is FVKESK in the germline V gene. As DNA, the CDR3 is TGTGCCAGCGGCCCTTCAATGAACACTGAAGCTTTCTTT. Protein product: CASGPSMNTEAFF.